This TCR beta chain stems from a study of blood T cell repertoires in COVID-19. Whole-study context: Both acute and convalescent COVID-19 samples were obtained from the United States, Italy and Spain. T cells, B-cell-depleted T cells, or PBMCs supplied cDNA or gDNA.

The CDR3 length is 11 residues. V lost 0 bases to trimming and J lost 10 bases, with 9 bases between them. Germline-derived CDR1 and CDR2 are DFQATT and SNEGSKA (reference sequence). Original processing notes: Estimated nucleated cell counts came from reference gene primer amplification. Using immunoSEQ multiplex PCR, the repertoire was profiled, and TCRdb retains in-frame clones only, with some absent. V, J and clone size reflect that table, while D and trimming were determined from the DNA. The sample lists a few hundred thousand clones, around 79% seen once, with more than 2.5% in the top ten. This receptor was taken from a woman of 80 years or more with acute or convalescent COVID-19. The chain carries TRBV20-1 and TRBJ2-5; TRBD2 might be the D (5 bases). The sample comprised peripheral blood. DNA for the CDR3: TGCAGTGCTAGAGATTTGGGGAGCCAGTACTTC. It codes for CSARDLGSQYF.